Below are 5 T cell receptor beta chains sequenced from a single sample in a study of T cell responses to AZD1222 COVID-19 vaccine. Sequenced by immunoSEQ multiplex PCR; TCRdb stores in-frame clones only, minus some. Of 140,000 to 150,000 clones listed, under 95% are singletons. Specimen: peripheral blood, collected on day 0 of AZD1222 vaccination. The receptor set was obtained from an adult in good health.

In this sample, this clone turned up a few times. This chain links TRBV25-1 with TRBJ1-1, with TRBD1 as a possible D gene (5 bases). V was pared by 4 bases and J by 6 bases, with 18 bases between. CDR3 size: 15 residues. CDR1 MGHDK and CDR2 SYGVNS come from the germline V gene. The CDR3, as DNA: TGTGCCAGCAGTGCCCGCCTGCTGGGGCTCGCTGAAGCTTTCTTT. It specifies CASSARLLGLAEAFF.

The rearrangement links TRBV27 to TRBJ1-2, with 9 bases aligning to TRBD1. With V trimmed by 3 bases and J by 3 bases, 2 bases remained unmatched. The CDR3 totals 14 residues. Germline V gene sequence: CDR1 MNHEY, CDR2 SMNVEV (reference sequence). The CDR3 DNA reads TGTGCCAGCAGTTTCTGGGACAGGGACTATGGCTACACCTTC. Translating gives CASSFWDRDYGYTF.

The V gene is TRBV7-9, the J gene TRBJ2-3; D gene ambiguous. The CDR3 contains 14 residues. Per the germline V gene, CDR1 is SEHNR and CDR2 is FQNEAQ (reference sequence). V was clipped by 0 bases and J by 7 bases, with 11 bases between them. CDR3 coding DNA: TGTGCCAGCAGCTTAGCGTTGGCCTCGTATACGCAGTATTTT. This translates into CASSLALASYTQYF.

This chain connects TRBV5-4 to TRBJ2-5; tentative D call: TRBD2 (5 bases). With 1 base removed from V and 2 bases from J, the gap between germline ends came to 9 bases. Germline assignment: CDR1 SGHNT and CDR2 YYREEE (reference sequence). The CDR3 spans 14 residues. This chain's CDR3 is CASSLFRDQETQYF. DNA for the CDR3: TGTGCCAGCAGCTTGTTCCGGGATCAAGAGACCCAGTACTTC.

The chain carries TRBV29-1 and TRBJ2-3, with D possibly matching TRBD2 (6 bases). The V end was cut by 6 bases, the J end by 6 bases, with 22 bases between. From germline, CDR1 is SQVTM and CDR2 ANQGSEA. CDR3 length: 15 residues. The CDR3 sequence is CSVAVAAEGIDTQYF. DNA of the CDR3: TGCAGCGTCGCGGTGGCGGCGGAGGGGATCGATACGCAGTATTTT.